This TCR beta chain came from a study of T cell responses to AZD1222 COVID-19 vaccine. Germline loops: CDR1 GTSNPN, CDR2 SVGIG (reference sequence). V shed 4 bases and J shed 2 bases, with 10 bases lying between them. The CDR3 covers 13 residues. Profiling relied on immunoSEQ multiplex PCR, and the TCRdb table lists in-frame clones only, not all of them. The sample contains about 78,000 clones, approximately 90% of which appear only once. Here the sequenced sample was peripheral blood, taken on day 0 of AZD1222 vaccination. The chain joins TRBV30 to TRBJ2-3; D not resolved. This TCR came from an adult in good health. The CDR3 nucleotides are TGTGCCTGGAACTCAGGCCCCACAGATACGCAGTATTTT. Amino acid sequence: CAWNSGPTDTQYF.